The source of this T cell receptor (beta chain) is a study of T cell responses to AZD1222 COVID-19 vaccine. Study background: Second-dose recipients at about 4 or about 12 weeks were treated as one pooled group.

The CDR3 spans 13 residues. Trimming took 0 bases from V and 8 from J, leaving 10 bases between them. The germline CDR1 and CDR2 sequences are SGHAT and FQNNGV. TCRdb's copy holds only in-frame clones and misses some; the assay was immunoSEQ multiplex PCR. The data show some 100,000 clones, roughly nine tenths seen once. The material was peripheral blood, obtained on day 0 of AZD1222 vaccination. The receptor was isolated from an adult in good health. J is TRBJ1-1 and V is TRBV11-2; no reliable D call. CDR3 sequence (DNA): TGTGCCAGCAGCTTAGATCGGGCCGGAGAAGCTTTCTTT. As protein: CASSLDRAGEAFF.